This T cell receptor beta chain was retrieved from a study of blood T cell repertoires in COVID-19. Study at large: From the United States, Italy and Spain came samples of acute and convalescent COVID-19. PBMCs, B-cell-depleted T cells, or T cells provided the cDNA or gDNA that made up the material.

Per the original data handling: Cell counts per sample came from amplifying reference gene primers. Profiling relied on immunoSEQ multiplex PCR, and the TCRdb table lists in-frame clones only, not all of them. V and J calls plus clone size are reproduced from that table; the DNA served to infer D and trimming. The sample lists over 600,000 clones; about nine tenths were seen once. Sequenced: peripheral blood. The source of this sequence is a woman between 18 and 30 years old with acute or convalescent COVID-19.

Written as DNA, the CDR3 is TGTGCCAGCAGCTTAGTGGGAGTTTCGAACACCGGGGAGCTGTTTTTT. Amino acid sequence: CASSLVGVSNTGELFF. This chain links TRBV7-2 with TRBJ2-2; D is perhaps TRBD2 (5 bases). V lost 1 base and J 0 bases, leaving 9 bases between the germline ends. The CDR3 covers 16 residues. Germline assignment: CDR1 SGHTA and CDR2 FQGNSA.